This TCR beta chain was recovered during a study of cytomegalovirus exposure and HLA in healthy donors. With 5 bases clipped from V and 2 bases from J, the junction kept 8 bases outside the gene matches. Germline-derived CDR1 and CDR2 are PRHDT and FYEKMQ (reference sequence). CDR3 length: 15 amino acids. Primers: 60 Vbeta forward and 13 Jbeta reverse. Profiled with immunoSEQ multiplex PCR; TCRdb holds only in-frame clones, not every one. The sample lists about 120,000 clones, 80% to 90% occurring once. This clone was found once. Its antigen is undetermined. Study outcomes and limitations: The study put 160 or so TCR beta chains on its list as cytomegalovirus-associated.

This clonotype was sampled from a middle-aged man in good health and CMV-seronegative. Sample: PBMCs. This chain uses TRBV13 with TRBJ2-5; 7 nucleotides match TRBD2. The CDR3 protein is CASSPTGGGQETQYF. In nucleotides, the CDR3 is TGTGCCAGCAGCCCAACGGGGGGAGGTCAAGAGACCCAGTACTTC.